One sample yielded the 17 T cell receptor beta chains listed below, sequenced in a study of blood T cell repertoires in COVID-19. Using immunoSEQ multiplex PCR, the repertoire was profiled, and TCRdb retains in-frame clones only, with some absent. Among roughly 58,000 clones, around 65% were seen once, and the ten largest hold around 54%. Sequenced material: PBMCs or T cells enriched from blood (not recorded which). These receptors were taken from a woman aged 55 to 70 who had been exposed to COVID-19.

The gene calls are TRBV5-4 and TRBJ2-1; 8 nucleotides line up with TRBD2. The trim removed 2 bases at V and 6 bases at J, leaving 7 bases unmatched. Germline loops: CDR1 SGHNT, CDR2 YYREEE (reference sequence). The CDR3 length is 15 residues. CDR3: CASSFSGRGFNEQFF. CDR3 DNA sequence: TGTGCCAGCAGCTTTTCCGGGAGGGGCTTCAATGAGCAGTTCTTC.

This clone was counted only a few times. CDR3 amino acids: CASSPGTIETGELFF. The CDR3 region has the DNA TGTGCCAGCAGCCCCGGGACTATCGAGACCGGGGAGCTGTTTTTT. The V and J genes are TRBV7-2 and TRBJ2-2; 7 bases match TRBD2. Unmatched junction bases numbered 8, after V lost 5 bases and J lost 5 bases. The CDR3 loop spans 15 amino acids. Germline CDR1 and CDR2: SGHTA and FQGNSA.

The chain carries TRBV18 and TRBJ1-5; D possibly corresponds to TRBD1 (6 bases). Germline V gene data show CDR1 as KGHSH and CDR2 as LQKENI. The length of the CDR3 is 12 residues. Trimming took 6 bases from V and 4 from J, leaving 7 bases between them. The CDR3 nucleotides read TGTGCCAGCTCGCAGGGGAATCAGCCCCAGCATTTT. Translating it yields CASSQGNQPQHF.

This chain joins TRBV30 and TRBJ2-5, with 13 bases matching TRBD2. Per germline, CDR1 GTSNPN and CDR2 SVGIG (reference sequence). Trimming took 4 bases from V and 5 from J; bases not matched to a gene: 10. The CDR3 covers 16 residues. The CDR3 sequence is CAWTRLAGGRGETQYF. For the CDR3, the DNA is TGTGCCTGGACCCGACTAGCGGGAGGTCGGGGGGAGACCCAGTACTTC.

The chain employs TRBV9 and TRBJ2-2; 9 bases match TRBD2. CDR3 length equals 16 residues. Unmatched junction bases numbered 4, after V lost 4 bases and J lost 0 bases. CDR1 and CDR2 (germline): SGDLS, YYNGEE. The CDR3 nucleotides are TGTGCCAGCAGCCCACGCGGGGGGGCGAACACCGGGGAGCTGTTTTTT. It specifies CASSPRGGANTGELFF.

In this sample, this clone turned up once. The chain carries TRBV28 and TRBJ1-1, with D unclear. Deletions cut 8 bases from V and 3 bases from J, with 13 bases between. CDR1 and CDR2 (germline): MDHEN, SYDVKM. The CDR3 is made up of 13 amino acids. For the CDR3, the DNA is TGTGCCAGCCAAACAGACGGGGACACTGAAGCTTTCTTT. Its protein is CASQTDGDTEAFF.

The V call is TRBV28, the J call TRBJ1-2; no clear D gene. From germline, CDR1 is MDHEN and CDR2 SYDVKM. The CDR3 consists of 13 residues. Deletions cut 2 bases from V and 2 bases from J, with 6 bases between. Here the CDR3 reads CASSLPRNYGYTF. CDR3 coding DNA: TGTGCCAGCAGTTTACCCCGGAACTATGGCTACACCTTC.

This chain joins TRBV7-2 and TRBJ2-1, with D unclear. CDR3 length: 14 residues. The V gene lost 5 bases and the J gene lost 3 bases, with 11 bases spanning the gap. CDR1 and CDR2 from the germline V gene are SGHTA and FQGNSA. The CDR3 loop is CASSPEVRYNEQFF. The CDR3 coding sequence is TGTGCCAGCAGCCCAGAGGTACGCTACAATGAGCAGTTCTTC.

J is TRBJ1-1 and V is TRBV30; 9 nucleotides agree with TRBD1. Germline V CDR1 and CDR2: GTSNPN, SVGIG (reference sequence). J gave up 6 bases and V 1 base, and 6 bases lay outside the gene matches. The CDR3 totals 14 residues. For the CDR3, the DNA is TGTGCCTGGAGTGGCTGGGACAGGGAGGCTGAAGCTTTCTTT. It codes for CAWSGWDREAEAFF.

The chain carries TRBV3-1 (or the pseudogene TRBV3-2) and TRBJ1-6; 9 nucleotides match TRBD1. CDR3 length: 13 residues. CDR1 and CDR2 (germline): LGHDT, YNNKEL (reference sequence). V shed 3 bases and J 19 bases; nucleotides not matched to a gene: 10. This CDR3 is CASSQGQGYGSHF. The CDR3 DNA reads TGTGCCAGCAGCCAGGGACAGGGTTACGGGTCTCACTTT.

The rearrangement joins TRBV14 to TRBJ1-6; 9 bases agree with TRBD1. V was clipped by 1 base and J by 6 bases; unmatched bases: 4. CDR3 size: 16 residues. The germline CDR1 and CDR2 sequences are SGHDN and FVKESK. The CDR3 sequence is CASSQGPGQGNSPLHF. The CDR3 bases are TGTGCCAGCAGCCAAGGTCCGGGACAGGGTAATTCACCCCTCCACTTT.

This clone showed up just once. The chain uses TRBV6-2 or TRBV6-3 and TRBJ2-5; D is ambiguous. CDR1 MNHEY and CDR2 SVGEGT come from the germline V gene. V was trimmed by 4 bases and J by 4 bases, leaving 4 bases between them. The CDR3 consists of 11 residues. CDR3 protein: CASSSRETQYF. As DNA, the CDR3 is TGTGCCAGCAGTTCTCGAGAGACCCAGTACTTC.

Here the CDR3 DNA reads TGTGCCTGGGAAAGACAGGCGTTATCCTCTGGAAACACCATATATTTT. Protein product: CAWERQALSSGNTIYF. J is TRBJ1-3 and V is TRBV30, with TRBD1 as a possible D gene (6 bases). Germline V lookup: CDR1 GTSNPN, CDR2 SVGIG (reference sequence). CDR3 length equals 16 residues. Trimming removed 5 bases from V and 0 bases from J, with 17 bases in between.

V and J are TRBV4-1 and TRBJ2-1; TRBD1 matches at 10 bases. The CDR3 is 16 amino acids. The trim removed 5 bases at V and 3 bases at J, leaving 7 bases unmatched. Looked up from germline, CDR1 is MGHRA and CDR2 is YSYEKL. The CDR3 region has the DNA TGCGCCAGCAGCGCATCGACAGGGGGCTTCTACAATGAGCAGTTCTTC. It yields the protein CASSASTGGFYNEQFF.

This chain links TRBV29-1 with TRBJ1-2; TRBD1 is a possible D gene (5 bases). Germline assignment: CDR1 SQVTM and CDR2 ANQGSEA. V shed 6 bases and J shed 4 bases, with 9 bases lying between them. The CDR3 loop spans 11 amino acids. CDR3 in amino acids: CSVTDLYGYTF. For the CDR3, the DNA is TGCAGCGTGACAGACCTCTATGGCTACACCTTC.

The chain has TRBV10-3 and TRBJ1-1, with D perhaps TRBD1 (6 bases). The germline V and J ends were trimmed by 10 bases and 4 bases, with 19 bases remaining between them. Per germline, CDR1 ENHRY and CDR2 SYGVKD. The CDR3 has 14 residues. CDR3 region: CATQGGGAATEAFF. Here the CDR3 DNA reads TGTGCCACCCAGGGTGGGGGGGCGGCCACTGAAGCTTTCTTT.

This chain connects TRBV7-7 to TRBJ2-5; 7 bases are shared with TRBD2. Trimming removed 5 bases from V and 5 bases from J; junction bases left unmatched: 5. The CDR3 has 13 amino acids. Germline V gene lookup returns CDR1 SSHAT and CDR2 FNYEAQ (reference sequence). CDR3 protein: CASSPGGWETQYF. As DNA, the CDR3 is TGTGCCAGCAGCCCGGGGGGATGGGAGACCCAGTACTTC.